Shown below are 27 T cell receptor beta chains from a single sample sequenced in a study of blood T cell repertoires in COVID-19. Some clones are missing from TCRdb's copy, which holds only in-frame ones; the method was immunoSEQ multiplex PCR. The table lists 400,000 to 450,000 clones, roughly 89% of them singletons, with more than 0.7% in the top ten. Sequenced material: peripheral blood. Receptors originate from a young man with COVID-19, enrolled during active disease.

The chain couples TRBV1 to TRBJ2-5; TRBD2 reflects the table's D call only, with no check against the DNA. TRBV1 is listed as a pseudogene. CDR3 length equals 15 residues. DNA of the CDR3: TGCACCAGCAGCCAAGATCGGCTAGCGGAAGAGACCCAGTACTTC. Its translation is CTSSQDRLAEETQYF.

The V and J genes are TRBV5-1 and TRBJ2-7, with D perhaps matching TRBD1 (6 bases). Germline lookup yields CDR1 SGHRS and CDR2 YFSETQ. The CDR3 is 14 residues long. V was shortened by 1 base and J by 3 bases, with 11 bases between the two germline ends. CDR3 amino acids: CASSLRTADYEQYF. DNA for the CDR3: TGCGCCAGCAGCTTGCGGACAGCCGACTACGAGCAGTACTTC. Full variable domain (missing parts from reference TRBV5-1 and TRBJ2-7): KAGVTQTPRYLIKTRGQQVTLSCSPISGHRSVSWYQQTPGQGLQFLFEYFSETQRNKGNFPGRFSGRQFSNSRSEMNVSTLELGDSALYLCASSLRTADYEQYFGPGTRLTVT.

The chain combines TRBV27 with TRBJ1-1, with 12 bases that match TRBD1. Germline V lookup: CDR1 MNHEY, CDR2 SMNVEV (reference sequence). This CDR3 comprises 15 residues. Trimming took 3 bases from V and 6 from J; bases not matched to a gene: 5. CDR3 region: CASSFTGTGGSEAFF. CDR3 sequence (DNA): TGTGCCAGCAGTTTTACCGGGACAGGGGGCTCTGAAGCTTTCTTT.

CDR3 sequence (DNA): TGTGCCAGCAGCTTAAACTTCCACTCCTACAATGAGCAGTTCTTC. Its translation: CASSLNFHSYNEQFF. This chain links TRBV7-2 with TRBJ2-1, with D unclear. Germline assignment: CDR1 SGHTA and CDR2 FQGNSA. V was trimmed by 2 bases and J by 0 bases, leaving 8 bases between them. CDR3 length: 15 amino acids.

CDR3 residues: CASSNTGGGEAFF. CDR3 coding DNA: TGTGCCAGCAGCAACACAGGCGGGGGGGAGGCTTTCTTT. The gene calls are TRBV11-2 and TRBJ1-1, with D tentatively TRBD1 (5 bases). This CDR3 has 13 residues. Germline-derived CDR1 and CDR2 are SGHAT and FQNNGV. The V end lost 5 bases, the J end lost 11 bases, and 18 bases lay between the germline ends.

V and J are TRBV11-2 and TRBJ2-5; 8 nucleotides match TRBD1. The V segment lost 0 bases and the J segment 4 bases; nucleotides outside the gene matches: 4. Germline V gives CDR1 SGHAT, CDR2 FQNNGV. The CDR3 runs to 15 residues. CDR3 DNA: TGTGCCAGCAGCTTAGACGGACAGGGCGGAGAGACCCAGTACTTC. Its protein product is CASSLDGQGGETQYF.

The chain employs TRBV6-5 and TRBJ1-3, with TRBD1 matching 7 bases. The J segment lost 3 bases and the V segment lost 6 bases, leaving 5 bases of the junction unmatched. The CDR3 has 14 amino acids. From germline, CDR1 is MNHEY and CDR2 SVGAGI. CDR3 bases: TGTGCCAGCAGCAACAGGGGTGATGGAAACACCATATATTTT. It translates to CASSNRGDGNTIYF.

The genes are TRBV5-1 and TRBJ2-1, with 11 bases aligning to TRBD2. Germline-derived CDR1 and CDR2 are SGHRS and YFSETQ. Trimming took 0 bases from V and 3 from J; bases not matched to a gene: 8. This CDR3 comprises 18 residues. CDR3 loop: CASSLVLSGGAGYNEQFF. The CDR3 bases are TGCGCCAGCAGCTTGGTTCTTAGCGGGGGGGCTGGCTACAATGAGCAGTTCTTC.

This clone was observed a few times. DNA of the CDR3: TGTGCCAGCCCCAGGGCCGCCTACGAGCAGTACTTC. The encoded protein is CASPRAAYEQYF. The V gene is TRBV6-4, the J gene TRBJ2-7; the D gene is possibly TRBD1 (5 bases). The germline V and J ends were trimmed by 8 bases and 2 bases, with 10 bases remaining between them. Germline CDR1 MRHNA, CDR2 SNTAGT. The length of the CDR3 is 12 residues.

To note about this clone: An end of the junction differs from the germline gene, which may be a read error. This chain links TRBV12-5 with TRBJ2-3, with D hard to call. CDR3 length: 13 amino acids. Germline values: CDR1 LGHNT, CDR2 FRNRAP. CDR3 sequence: CASGLGPTATQYF. CDR3 DNA: TGTGCTAGTGGTTTGGGCCCCACAGCTACGCAGTATTTT. The variable domain in full, completed from reference TRBV12-5 and TRBJ2-3, reads DARVTQTPRHKVTEMGQEVTMRCQPILGHNTVFWYRQTMMQGLELLAYFRNRAPLDDSGMPKDRFSAEMPDATLATLKIQPSEPRDSAVYFCASGLGPTATQYFGPGTRLTVL.

This chain connects TRBV19 to TRBJ1-6; 7 bases are shared with TRBD1. In germline, CDR1 is LNHDA, CDR2 SQIVND (reference sequence). There are 19 residues in the CDR3. V lost 4 bases and J lost 8; bases outside the gene matches: 20. The CDR3 DNA reads as TGTGCCAGTAGTAGAAAGCCGGGACAGCTCCTTGTGAGGGATTCACCCCTCCACTTT. Its translation: CASSRKPGQLLVRDSPLHF.

This rearrangement joins TRBV7-2 to TRBJ1-3; 7 bases are a match to TRBD1. Germline loops: CDR1 SGHTA, CDR2 FQGNSA. V dropped 0 bases and J dropped 0; count of bases not matched to a gene: 2. This CDR3 comprises 16 residues. CDR3 protein: CASSLAQGDSGNTIYF. CDR3 nucleotide sequence: TGTGCCAGCAGCTTAGCGCAGGGGGACTCTGGAAACACCATATATTTT.

The rearrangement uses TRBV5-1 and TRBJ1-1; 11 bases match TRBD1. The germline gives CDR1 SGHRS, CDR2 YFSETQ. The length of the CDR3 is 17 residues. J lost 1 base, V lost 3 bases, and 8 bases had no gene match. DNA for the CDR3: TGCGCCAGCAGCTGGACAGGGGGCGCGATGGGGAACACTGAAGCTTTCTTT. Translating it yields CASSWTGGAMGNTEAFF.

The rearrangement links TRBV5-1 to TRBJ1-1, with TRBD1 as a possible D gene (5 bases). The V gene's germline CDR1 is SGHRS and CDR2 YFSETQ. Trimming stripped 6 bases from V and 4 bases from J, with 19 bases between. There are 15 residues in the CDR3. The CDR3 DNA reads as TGCGCCAGCAAGCGGGACGATCTGGGGAGCACTGAAGCTTTCTTT. Translation gives CASKRDDLGSTEAFF.

About this clone: Compared with germline, one end of the junction differs, possibly owing to a read error. CDR3 protein: CASSQGQGLDTGELFF. The CDR3 DNA reads as TGTGCTAGCAGCCAGGGACAGGGTCTGGACACCGGGGAGCTGTTTTTT. V and J are TRBV7-7 and TRBJ2-2, with TRBD1 matching 9 bases. The length of the CDR3 is 16 residues. Germline values: CDR1 SSHAT, CDR2 FNYEAQ (reference sequence).

The chain couples TRBV25-1 to TRBJ2-5; 9 bases align to TRBD1. Germline assignment: CDR1 MGHDK and CDR2 SYGVNS. The length of the CDR3 is 15 residues. V lost 2 bases, J lost 4 bases, and 5 bases stayed unmatched. The chain's CDR3 is CASSERTGVGETQYF. Written as DNA, the CDR3 is TGTGCCAGCAGTGAAAGGACAGGGGTCGGAGAGACCCAGTACTTC.

The V gene is TRBV24-1, the J gene TRBJ2-3, with D possibly matching TRBD2 (6 bases). This CDR3 region has 12 residues. From germline, CDR1 is KGHDR and CDR2 SFDVKD. The germline V and J ends were trimmed by 4 bases and 5 bases, with 6 bases remaining between them. CDR3 region: CATSEGGDTQYF. In DNA, the CDR3 is TGTGCCACCAGTGAGGGGGGAGATACGCAGTATTTT.

The V call is TRBV11-3, the J call TRBJ2-1, with D maybe TRBD2 (6 bases). CDR3 length equals 15 residues. Deletions cut 1 base from V and 4 bases from J, with 11 bases between. Per the germline V gene, CDR1 is SGHNT and CDR2 is YENEEA. The CDR3 sequence is CASSLAGRSYNEQFF. The DNA for the CDR3 is TGTGCCAGCAGCTTAGCCGGGAGATCGTACAATGAGCAGTTCTTC.

The chain combines TRBV19 with TRBJ1-1, with a possible D match to TRBD1 (5 bases). CDR1 is LNHDA, CDR2 SQIVND, per germline (reference sequence). Trimming stripped 7 bases from V and 4 bases from J, with 10 bases between. The CDR3 loop spans 12 amino acids. CDR3 in amino acids: CASNDSPTEAFF. The CDR3, as DNA: TGTGCCAGTAACGACAGTCCCACTGAAGCTTTCTTT.

The J gene is TRBJ1-2, the V gene TRBV4-1; 10 bases match TRBD1. In germline, CDR1 is MGHRA, CDR2 YSYEKL. The V segment lost 9 bases and the J segment 7 bases; nucleotides outside the gene matches: 23. The CDR3 is 18 residues long. As DNA, the CDR3 is TGCGCCAGTAAAATTTCTATAGCCGATAGGACAGGGGGACCTGGCTACACCTTC. Amino acids: CASKISIADRTGGPGYTF.

Only one count was recorded for this clone. Other DNA sequences of this sample code for an identical CDR3. J is TRBJ2-7 and V is TRBV5-1; 10 nucleotides agree with TRBD1. The CDR3 loop spans 16 amino acids. With V trimmed by 3 bases and J by 4 bases, 10 bases remained unmatched. The V gene's germline CDR1 is SGHRS and CDR2 YFSETQ. The CDR3 sequence is CASSSRTGGGGYEQYF. As DNA, the CDR3 is TGCGCCAGCAGCTCCCGGACAGGGGGAGGGGGATACGAGCAGTACTTC.

This clone was observed once. The chain links TRBV5-4 to TRBJ2-7; 9 nucleotides match TRBD1. The CDR3 is 16 amino acids. The V gene end was trimmed by 4 bases and the J gene end by 2 bases; junction bases not matched to a gene: 10. The V gene's germline CDR1 is SGHNT and CDR2 YYREEE (reference sequence). CDR3 residues: CASSGPGTGSTYEQYF. CDR3 bases: TGTGCCAGCAGCGGGCCCGGGACAGGGAGTACCTACGAGCAGTACTTC. Using reference TRBV5-4 and TRBJ2-7 for the parts outside the CDR3, the full variable domain is ETGVTQSPTHLIKTRGQQVTLRCSSQSGHNTVSWYQQALGQGPQFIFQYYREEENGRGNFPPRFSGLQFPNYSSELNVNALELDDSALYLCASSGPGTGSTYEQYFGPGTRLTVT.

The V and J genes are TRBV6-2 or TRBV6-3 and TRBJ2-7; 7 bases line up with TRBD2. The J segment lost 2 bases and the V segment lost 6 bases, leaving 7 bases of the junction unmatched. The germline V gene has CDR1 MNHEY and CDR2 SVGEGT. CDR3 length: 14 amino acids. The CDR3 DNA follows: TGTGCCAGCAGCCCTAGCGGTAGTACCTACGAGCAGTACTTC. This gives the protein CASSPSGSTYEQYF.

CDR3 nucleotide sequence: TGTGCCAGCAGCTCAGCTACAAACAATGAGCAGTTCTTC. Amino acids: CASSSATNNEQFF. This chain links TRBV7-9 with TRBJ2-1; no clear D. Germline CDR1 SEHNR, CDR2 FQNEAQ (reference sequence). Trimming shortened V by 4 bases and J by 5 bases, and 9 bases separated the two germline ends. The CDR3 spans 13 residues.

This clone appeared a single time. The chain carries TRBV19 and TRBJ1-2; tentative D call: TRBD1 (5 bases). Between the trimmed V and J ends, which lost 4 bases and 5 bases, there was a span of 17 bases. CDR1 and CDR2 from the germline V gene are LNHDA and SQIVND (reference sequence). The CDR3 has 15 residues. The CDR3: CASSRSRGDLYGYTF. Here the CDR3 DNA reads TGTGCCAGTAGTAGGTCTCGGGGGGATCTATATGGCTACACCTTC.

The rearrangement uses TRBV6-5 and TRBJ1-4; D remains ambiguous. V lost 4 bases to trimming and J lost 2 bases, with 11 bases between them. This CDR3 comprises 15 residues. Germline assignment: CDR1 MNHEY and CDR2 SVGAGI. The CDR3 sequence is CASSSFQTTNEKLFF. The CDR3 coding sequence is TGTGCCAGCAGTTCTTTCCAGACTACTAATGAAAAACTGTTTTTT.

Here the CDR3 DNA reads TGTGCCAGCAGCCAAATCAGCGGGAAAGAGACCCAGTACTTC. Residues: CASSQISGKETQYF. This chain connects TRBV3-1 (or the pseudogene TRBV3-2) to TRBJ2-5; 7 nucleotides match TRBD2. With V trimmed by 2 bases and J by 3 bases, 3 bases remained unmatched. The germline gives CDR1 LGHDT, CDR2 YNNKEL (reference sequence). The CDR3 spans 14 residues.